The 22 T cell receptor beta chains listed next were all sequenced from one sample in a study of graft-versus-host responses after intestinal transplantation. Measured with immunoSEQ multiplex PCR; TCRdb has only the in-frame clones, and not every one. The sample lists about 130,000 clones; just over 90% were seen once. No antigens are known for them. The input for sequencing was unstimulated CD4+ T cells sorted from spleen or lymph node cells, taken before intestinal transplant. These receptors were obtained from a human donor who received an intestinal transplant.

This chain joins TRBV5-4 and TRBJ2-2; 10 bases are a match to TRBD1. V was pared by 4 bases and J by 4 bases, with 13 bases of the junction left unmatched. The CDR3 is made up of 18 amino acids. CDR1 and CDR2 from the germline V gene are SGHNT and YYREEE (reference sequence). CDR3 in DNA: TGTGCCAGCAGCGCCAAACCGGGGACAGGGGCGTTCACCGGGGAGCTGTTTTTT. It translates to CASSAKPGTGAFTGELFF. The whole variable domain, remainder taken from reference TRBV5-4 and TRBJ2-2, is ETGVTQSPTHLIKTRGQQVTLRCSSQSGHNTVSWYQQALGQGPQFIFQYYREEENGRGNFPPRFSGLQFPNYSSELNVNALELDDSALYLCASSAKPGTGAFTGELFFGEGSRLTVL.

V is TRBV7-9 and J is TRBJ1-2; no clear D gene. The V end lost 4 bases, the J end lost 4 bases, and 10 bases lay between the germline ends. CDR1 and CDR2 from the germline V gene are SEHNR and FQNEAQ (reference sequence). The CDR3 runs to 13 residues. The CDR3 nucleotides are TGTGCCAGCAGCTCTGAACGGCTCTATGGCTACACCTTC. It codes for CASSSERLYGYTF.

The genes are TRBV2 and TRBJ2-1, with D tentatively TRBD2 (6 bases). Germline values: CDR1 SNHLY, CDR2 FYNNEI. The CDR3 consists of 10 residues. V was trimmed by 8 bases and J by 11 bases, leaving 10 bases between them. The CDR3 protein is CASSGEQQFF. The CDR3 region has the DNA TGTGCCAGCTCGGGGGAACAGCAGTTCTTC.

J is TRBJ1-5 and V is TRBV19; no clear D. The CDR3 consists of 13 residues. Germline CDR1 reads LNHDA; CDR2 reads SQIVND (reference sequence). Trimming shortened V by 7 bases and J by 7 bases, and 14 bases separated the two germline ends. The DNA for the CDR3 is TGTGCCAGTACCCCCTATTCTGGCCAGCCCCAGCATTTT. It translates to CASTPYSGQPQHF.

The chain couples TRBV5-4 to TRBJ2-3; 7 bases fit TRBD2. From germline, CDR1 is SGHNT and CDR2 YYREEE (reference sequence). The J segment lost 2 bases and the V segment lost 2 bases, leaving 11 bases of the junction unmatched. The CDR3 contains 17 residues. CDR3 region: CASSFLTGGRSTDTQYF. The DNA for the CDR3 is TGTGCCAGCAGCTTTCTAACGGGGGGTCGATCCACAGATACGCAGTATTTT.

V usage is TRBV7-9 and J usage is TRBJ1-2, with D possibly TRBD1 on 5 matching bases. V lost 6 bases, J lost 4 bases, and 12 bases lay in between. Germline V gives CDR1 SEHNR, CDR2 FQNEAQ (reference sequence). The CDR3 extends over 13 amino acids. In nucleotides, the CDR3 is TGTGCCAGCAGTCGGGACGGCCCCTATGGCTACACCTTC. Its translation: CASSRDGPYGYTF.

The DNA for the CDR3 is TGCGCCAGCAGCCAAGATAGCGGGGGCGTGGGGTGGACCCAGTACTTC. Translating gives CASSQDSGGVGWTQYF. The rearrangement joins TRBV4-1 to TRBJ2-5; 9 bases map to TRBD2. Germline trimming cut 0 bases from V and 7 bases from J; bases unmatched to any gene: 9. The CDR3 is 16 amino acids. The germline V gene encodes CDR1 MGHRA and CDR2 YSYEKL.

The V call is TRBV7-9, the J call TRBJ2-5; tentatively, D is TRBD1 (8 bases). Deletions cut 6 bases from V and 3 bases from J, with 17 bases between. Germline loops: CDR1 SEHNR, CDR2 FQNEAQ (reference sequence). This CDR3 spans 15 amino acids. This CDR3 reads CASSFRTGTKETQYF. The CDR3 DNA is TGTGCCAGCAGTTTTAGGACAGGGACTAAAGAGACCCAGTACTTC.

In this sample, this clone turned up a few times. The chain combines TRBV6-6 with TRBJ2-1; 9 positions match TRBD2. V gave up 6 bases and J gave up 2 bases; unmatched junction bases: 8. Germline loops: CDR1 MNHNY, CDR2 SVGAGI (reference sequence). This CDR3 is built from 16 residues. The CDR3 DNA is TGTGCCAGCAGCCGTTTAGCGGGGGCGGCCTACAATGAGCAGTTCTTC. Translation: CASSRLAGAAYNEQFF.

The chain is built from TRBV12-5 and TRBJ1-5, with D unclear. The CDR3 sequence is 13 residues long. V dropped 7 bases and J dropped 9 bases, with 16 bases sitting between them. Per germline, CDR1 LGHNT and CDR2 FRNRAP. For the CDR3, the DNA is TGTGCTAGTGAACTGACGGAAGGTGGGCCCCAGCATTTT. Protein product: CASELTEGGPQHF.

CDR3 nucleotides: TGTGCCAGCAGCTTAGTTTTTGGGGCTAGGTACGAGCAGTACTTC. Translation gives CASSLVFGARYEQYF. V usage is TRBV7-2 and J usage is TRBJ2-7, with D possibly matching TRBD1 (5 bases). The CDR3 extends over 15 amino acids. In germline, CDR1 is SGHTA, CDR2 FQGNSA. Trimming cost V 1 base and J 4 bases, with 14 bases left between them.

The chain is built from TRBV7-9 and TRBJ2-2; TRBD2 might be the D (6 bases). Germline loops: CDR1 SEHNR, CDR2 FQNEAQ (reference sequence). V gave up 1 base and J gave up 2 bases, with 11 bases separating them. This CDR3 spans 16 amino acids. Here the CDR3 reads CASSLGGVGNTGELFF. CDR3 nucleotides: TGTGCCAGCAGCTTAGGGGGGGTCGGTAACACCGGGGAGCTGTTTTTT.

This clone has only one observation. The rearrangement joins TRBV10-3 to TRBJ1-2; D is unclear. The germline V gene encodes CDR1 ENHRY and CDR2 SYGVKD. V shed 4 bases and J shed 9 bases, with 18 bases lying between them. This CDR3 has 14 amino acids. CDR3 in DNA: TGTGCCATCAGTGCGGAGACGGCGTTGGGGAGCTACACCTTC. The encoded protein is CAISAETALGSYTF.

This rearrangement joins TRBV4-1 to TRBJ1-6, with 8 bases fitting TRBD1. CDR1 MGHRA and CDR2 YSYEKL come from the germline V gene. The CDR3 contains 15 residues. V was pared by 0 bases and J by 7 bases, with 2 bases of the junction left unmatched. CDR3 nucleotide sequence: TGCGCCAGCAGCCAAGATCGACAGGGGAATTCACCCCTCCACTTT. It translates to CASSQDRQGNSPLHF.

The chain employs TRBV5-1 and TRBJ2-7; possibly TRBD1 for D (6 bases). The CDR3 has 15 amino acids. V shed 0 bases and J shed 3 bases, with 13 bases lying between them. Germline-derived CDR1 and CDR2 are SGHRS and YFSETQ. CDR3 DNA: TGCGCCAGCAGCTTGGTTTCAGGGGATGTCTACGAGCAGTACTTC. Translating it yields CASSLVSGDVYEQYF.

The chain has TRBV19 and TRBJ1-6, with D unresolved. Trimming stripped 1 base from V and 6 bases from J, with 16 bases between. The CDR3 is made up of 17 amino acids. Per germline, CDR1 LNHDA and CDR2 SQIVND (reference sequence). Here the CDR3 DNA reads TGTGCCAGTAGTATAGGTGGTTCTTGGGCAATTAATTCACCCCTCCACTTT. It translates to CASSIGGSWAINSPLHF.

The chain is built from TRBV9 and TRBJ2-5, with D hard to call. The CDR3 has 13 amino acids. Per the germline V gene, CDR1 is SGDLS and CDR2 is YYNGEE. V was pared by 3 bases and J by 1 base, with 7 bases between. The CDR3 sequence: CASSGNSQETQYF. The CDR3 DNA follows: TGTGCCAGCAGCGGGAACTCCCAAGAGACCCAGTACTTC.

The rearrangement uses TRBV2 and TRBJ2-3; 9 bases agree with TRBD1. The germline gives CDR1 SNHLY, CDR2 FYNNEI. After removal of 8 bases from V and 3 bases from J, the junction contained 12 bases not matched to a gene. The CDR3 is made up of 16 amino acids. CDR3 region: CASLSELGQGTDTQYF. For the CDR3, the DNA is TGTGCCAGCCTCAGTGAGTTAGGACAGGGGACAGATACGCAGTATTTT.

The chain recombines TRBV30 with TRBJ1-1; no firm D call. CDR3 length equals 10 residues. The V and J ends lost 7 bases and 6 bases respectively, with 9 bases between them. Germline loops: CDR1 GTSNPN, CDR2 SVGIG (reference sequence). The CDR3 DNA sequence: TGTGCCTCTTCCTTTCCTGAAGCTTTCTTT. Translated: CASSFPEAFF.

V is TRBV11-2 and J is TRBJ1-4, with D maybe TRBD1 (5 bases). Looked up from germline, CDR1 is SGHAT and CDR2 is FQNNGV. The CDR3 runs to 18 residues. V dropped 0 bases and J dropped 8 bases, with 22 bases sitting between them. DNA of the CDR3: TGTGCCAGCAGCTTAGATTCACCGAGACAGTCCTTCGGGGAAAAACTGTTTTTT. This translates into CASSLDSPRQSFGEKLFF.

This chain links TRBV27 with TRBJ2-3; 8 positions match TRBD2. Germline V gene sequence: CDR1 MNHEY, CDR2 SMNVEV (reference sequence). V was clipped by 5 bases and J by 3 bases; unmatched bases: 7. The CDR3 totals 15 residues. The CDR3 DNA follows: TGTGCCAGCAGTAGACCGGGACTAGGGACAGATACGCAGTATTTT. Translated: CASSRPGLGTDTQYF.

The rearrangement links TRBV10-2 to TRBJ2-3, with TRBD2 as a possible D gene (6 bases). Germline-derived CDR1 and CDR2 are WSHSY and SAAADI. V lost 0 bases to trimming and J lost 8 bases, with 9 bases between them. This CDR3 has 13 amino acids. The CDR3 sequence is CASSESTGGTQYF. Written as DNA, the CDR3 is TGCGCCAGCAGTGAGTCGACCGGGGGTACGCAGTATTTT.